This record covers a single T cell receptor beta chain. The data derive from a study of technical replicates of blood from a handful of donors. The protocol was immunoSEQ multiplex PCR, while the TCRdb copy is restricted to in-frame clones and leaves out a portion. The repertoire holds about 89,000 clones, 94% seen once, with 0.24% in the top ten. Germline-derived CDR1 and CDR2 are SGHRS and YFSETQ. J was trimmed by 6 bases and V by 0 bases; bases with no gene match: 5. CDR3 length: 15 residues. The rearrangement joins TRBV5-1 to TRBJ2-1; 8 bases line up with TRBD2. The TCR comes from a human donor in good health. The specimen was T cells isolated from PBMCs. CDR3 loop: CASSLVGTRINEQFF. In DNA, the CDR3 is TGCGCCAGCAGCTTGGTAGGGACTAGGATCAATGAGCAGTTCTTC. Based on the CDR3 plus reference TRBV5-1 and TRBJ2-1, the full variable domain is KAGVTQTPRYLIKTRGQQVTLSCSPISGHRSVSWYQQTPGQGLQFLFEYFSETQRNKGNFPGRFSGRQFSNSRSEMNVSTLELGDSALYLCASSLVGTRINEQFFGPGTRLTVL.